The following is a T cell receptor (beta chain) sequence with its context. The data were obtained in a study of control samples from healthy donors and cancer patients. The CDR3 consists of 15 residues. Trimming took off 10 bases at V and 4 bases at J, with 22 bases between the two ends. Germline V gene sequence: CDR1 SGHAT, CDR2 FQNNGV. The repertoire was sequenced with immunoSEQ multiplex PCR; TCRdb's copy has only in-frame clones and lacks some. Of some 160,000 clones listed, under 90% are singletons. This chain links TRBV11-2 with TRBJ1-1; D ambiguous. The receptor's source is a man aged 30-40 years in good health. The sequenced sample consisted of blood. For the CDR3, the DNA is TGTGCCAATTCAGAGGGTTCTGTGTGGAGCACTGAAGCTTTCTTT. Its protein is CANSEGSVWSTEAFF.